This is a list of T cell receptor beta chains from one sample in a study of PD-L1 blockade in urothelial cancer. TCRdb's copy holds only in-frame clones and misses some; the assay was immunoSEQ multiplex PCR. The sample records roughly 44,000 clones, roughly 86% being singletons. The sequences come from PBMCs, collected around atezolizumab (anti-PD-L1) treatment. These receptors were obtained from a man between 70 and 80 years old with urothelial cancer. Each CDR3 is given with its conserved first and last residue. The D gene is left open where the match is weak. Expanded clones are given a class, and other clones once, few, many or no size at all.

j_call d_call clone_size v_call cdr3_aa cdr3_nt
TRBJ2-1 . . TRBV7-9 CASSLTNNEQFF TGTGCCAGCAGCTTAACAAACAATGAGCAGTTCTTC
TRBJ2-7 . . TRBV27 CASSLPGTSEQYF TGTGCCAGCAGTTTGCCAGGGACAAGCGAGCAGTACTTC
TRBJ2-1 TRBD1 . TRBV9 CASSVAPGQGRDEQFF TGTGCCAGCAGCGTAGCCCCAGGACAGGGGAGAGATGAGCAGTTCTTC
TRBJ2-1 . . TRBV15 CATSRDYGTGSYNEQFF TGTGCCACCAGCAGAGATTATGGGACTGGTTCCTACAATGAGCAGTTCTTC
TRBJ1-5 . once TRBV5-5 CASSPQDRPSGQPQHF TGTGCCAGCAGCCCGCAGGACAGACCCTCGGGTCAGCCCCAGCATTTT
TRBJ2-2 TRBD1 . TRBV27 CASLPRQGASGELFF TGTGCCAGCCTTCCCCGGCAGGGGGCGTCCGGGGAGCTGTTTTTT
TRBJ1-2 . few TRBV27 CASSFNGNLYGYTF TGTGCCAGCAGTTTCAACGGGAACCTCTATGGCTACACCTTC
TRBJ2-1 . . TRBV4-2 CASSPQRRGRVFRGNEQFF TGTGCCAGCAGCCCCCAGAGGAGGGGGCGCGTATTCAGGGGAAATGAGCAGTTCTTC
TRBJ1-1 . . TRBV9 CASSVGWGLEAEAFF TGTGCCAGCAGCGTAGGTTGGGGGCTCGAGGCTGAAGCTTTCTTT
TRBJ2-3 TRBD1 once TRBV5-6 CASSLAARGRSDTQYF TGTGCCAGCAGCTTGGCGGCCAGGGGGCGATCGGATACGCAGTATTTT
TRBJ2-1 TRBD2 . TRBV7-9 CASSPRAGGFNEQFF TGTGCCAGCAGCCCTAGAGCGGGAGGTTTCAATGAGCAGTTCTTC
TRBJ2-7 . . TRBV29-1 CSVGPGSDEQYF TGCAGCGTTGGCCCGGGATCCGACGAGCAGTACTTC
TRBJ2-2 . . TRBV5-1 CASSLPRTGELFF TGCGCCAGCAGCTTGCCCAGAACCGGGGAGCTGTTTTTT
TRBJ2-2 TRBD1 . TRBV4-3 CASSPDDRGDTGELFF TGCGCCAGCAGCCCCGACGACAGGGGGGACACCGGGGAGCTGTTTTTT
TRBJ2-7 . once TRBV25-1 CASSVENYEQYF TGTGCCAGCAGTGTAGAGAACTACGAGCAGTACTTC
TRBJ2-7 . once TRBV20-1 CSVLGYEQYF TGCAGTGTTCTAGGTTACGAGCAGTACTTC
TRBJ2-1 . . TRBV9 CASSVVGGYNEQFF TGTGCCAGCAGCGTAGTAGGAGGTTACAATGAGCAGTTCTTC
TRBJ2-7 TRBD2 . TRBV11-3 CASSLGAGVRDEQYF TGTGCCAGCAGCTTAGGGGCGGGGGTAAGAGACGAGCAGTACTTC
TRBJ1-3 . . TRBV6-5 CASSPPLGNTIYF TGTGCCAGCAGCCCGCCCCTAGGAAACACCATATATTTT
TRBJ2-1 TRBD1 . TRBV5-8 CASSLGQGEGYWGEQFF TGTGCCAGCAGCTTGGGGCAGGGGGAAGGTTATTGGGGTGAGCAGTTCTTC
TRBJ2-3 TRBD2 few TRBV28 CASTEGRGGLGTDTQYF TGTGCCAGCACCGAGGGGAGGGGCGGTTTGGGCACAGATACGCAGTATTTT
TRBJ2-3 . . TRBV19 CASSTITGPSTDTQYF TGTGCCAGTAGTACCATCACAGGCCCTTCCACAGATACGCAGTATTTT
TRBJ2-5 . . TRBV27 CASGYRAGTQYF TGTGCCAGCGGATACAGGGCGGGGACCCAGTACTTC
TRBJ1-5 . . TRBV6-1 CASTRGDRYNQPQHF TGTGCCAGCACCCGGGGGGACCGATACAATCAGCCCCAGCATTTT
TRBJ2-7 . . TRBV28 CASSNPGRYEQYF TGTGCCAGCAGCAATCCGGGAAGGTACGAGCAGTACTTC
TRBJ2-7 TRBD2 . TRBV19 CASSIGGSGSYEQYF TGTGCCAGTAGTATAGGCGGGAGTGGCTCCTACGAGCAGTACTTC
TRBJ1-1 . . TRBV2 CASSPRANTEAFF TGTGCCAGCAGTCCCAGGGCCAACACTGAAGCTTTCTTT
TRBJ2-7 . . TRBV20-1 CSVNDRYEQYF TGCAGTGTGAATGACAGGTACGAGCAGTACTTC
TRBJ1-5 . . TRBV19 CASSKGAYSNQPQHF TGTGCCAGTAGTAAGGGAGCATATAGCAATCAGCCCCAGCATTTT
TRBJ1-5 . . TRBV10-3 CAARGGNQPQHF TGTGCCGCCCGCGGGGGCAATCAGCCCCAGCATTTT
TRBJ1-2 TRBD1 . TRBV6-1 CASELGGTGNYGYTF TGTGCCAGCGAGCTTGGCGGGACAGGGAACTATGGCTACACCTTC
TRBJ1-5 . . TRBV7-2 CASSTQKGGNQPQHF TGTGCCAGCAGCACCCAGAAGGGGGGCAATCAGCCCCAGCATTTT
TRBJ1-4 TRBD1 few TRBV27 CASSNSGTGYEKLFF TGTGCCAGCAGTAACTCCGGGACAGGGTACGAAAAACTGTTTTTT
TRBJ2-2 TRBD1 . TRBV7-8 CASSKRDSTGELFF TGTGCCAGCAGCAAAAGGGACAGCACCGGGGAGCTGTTTTTT
TRBJ2-1 TRBD1 . TRBV5-1 CASSDPRTGVNNEQFF TGCGCCAGCAGTGACCCGCGGACAGGGGTTAACAATGAGCAGTTCTTC
TRBJ2-2 . medium-sized TRBV7-2 CASRRLHTGELFF TGTGCCAGCAGGCGTCTTCACACCGGGGAGCTGTTTTTT
TRBJ1-1 . few TRBV18 CASSPRPGGTEAFF TGTGCCAGCTCACCACGGCCGGGGGGAACTGAAGCTTTCTTT
TRBJ2-7 . . TRBV5-1 CASSFPGSGAYEQYF TGCGCCAGCAGCTTCCCGGGTAGCGGAGCCTACGAGCAGTACTTC
TRBJ2-7 TRBD1 . TRBV7-2 CASSSRQGGVEQYF TGTGCCAGCAGCTCGAGACAGGGGGGAGTTGAGCAGTACTTC
TRBJ1-2 . . TRBV5-1 CASSLGEGSTYGYTF TGCGCCAGCAGCTTGGGGGAGGGCTCCACCTATGGCTACACCTTC
TRBJ1-2 . . TRBV30 CAWRAAFYGYTF TGTGCCTGGAGGGCGGCGTTCTATGGCTACACCTTC
TRBJ1-2 . few TRBV7-2 CASSLDPQGRGYTF TGTGCCAGCAGCTTAGATCCTCAGGGAAGGGGCTACACCTTC
TRBJ2-7 . . TRBV19 CASSIRGSGDYEQYF TGTGCCAGTAGTATTAGGGGTAGCGGTGACTACGAGCAGTACTTC
TRBJ2-5 TRBD2 . TRBV5-4 CASSLESRGGETQYF TGTGCCAGCAGCTTGGAATCCCGGGGGGGAGAGACCCAGTACTTC
TRBJ1-1 . . TRBV19 CASSPRKGVAYTEAFF TGTGCCAGTAGTCCCCGTAAAGGGGTGGCCTACACTGAAGCTTTCTTT
TRBJ1-2 . . TRBV4-1 CASSPGTYDGYTF TGCGCCAGCAGCCCTGGGACATACGATGGCTACACCTTC
TRBJ2-7 TRBD2 . TRBV11-1 CASSPSGGANEQYF TGTGCCAGCAGCCCTAGCGGGGGGGCGAACGAGCAGTACTTC
TRBJ1-2 . . TRBV19 CASKAGVLLGGYTF TGTGCCAGTAAGGCAGGGGTTCTTTTGGGCGGCTACACCTTC
TRBJ2-7 . . TRBV19 CASSAEYTSYEQYF TGTGCCAGTAGTGCTGAGTATACTTCCTACGAGCAGTACTTC
TRBJ1-4 TRBD1 . TRBV30 CAWSTRQGATNEKLFF TGTGCCTGGAGCACAAGACAGGGTGCAACTAATGAAAAACTGTTTTTT
TRBJ2-7 . . TRBV18 CASSPRRGHEQYF TGTGCCAGCTCACCGCGCAGGGGCCACGAGCAGTACTTC
TRBJ1-2 . . TRBV7-6 CASSLGQVYGYTF TGTGCCAGCAGCTTAGGACAGGTTTATGGCTACACCTTC
TRBJ1-5 . . TRBV5-1 CASSLAGSTHQPQHF TGCGCCAGCAGCTTGGCCGGGAGTACCCATCAGCCCCAGCATTTT
TRBJ1-2 . . TRBV29-1 CSVGSRDTYGYTF TGCAGCGTTGGGTCCCGGGACACCTATGGCTACACCTTC
TRBJ2-7 . . TRBV6-5 CASSYTQGMQYEQYF TGTGCCAGCAGTTATACACAGGGTATGCAGTACGAGCAGTACTTC
TRBJ1-1 . . TRBV6-1 CASSEDGSVNTEAFF TGTGCCAGCAGTGAAGACGGTTCGGTGAACACTGAAGCTTTCTTT
TRBJ2-6 . . TRBV5-6 CASSLETGRFSGANVLTF TGTGCCAGCAGCTTGGAAACAGGGAGATTCTCTGGGGCCAACGTCCTGACTTTC
TRBJ2-5 TRBD2 . TRBV7-3 CASSLGLAGGETQYF TGTGCCAGCAGCCTCGGACTAGCGGGAGGAGAGACCCAGTACTTC